The source of this T cell receptor (beta chain) is a study of control samples from healthy donors and cancer patients. Germline CDR1 reads SGDLS; CDR2 reads YYNGEE. The V and J ends lost 0 bases and 9 bases respectively, with 13 bases between them. This CDR3 contains 14 residues. Only in-frame clones appear in the TCRdb table, and some are missing; sequencing was by immunoSEQ multiplex PCR. In the table there are about 51,000 clones, roughly 90% of which are singletons. This clone was detected only a few times. The chain uses TRBV9 and TRBJ2-1; D possibly corresponds to TRBD2 (5 bases). The material sequenced was PBMCs. The TCR comes from a man in his fifties with head and neck cancer. In DNA, the CDR3 is TGTGCCAGCAGCGTAGCTGGGCTTGGACTTGAGCAGTTCTTC. Residues: CASSVAGLGLEQFF.